The 5 T cell receptor beta chains given below trace back to one sample, sequenced in a study of T-cell reconstitution after alpha-beta-depleted transplantation in children. Preparation of the TCRbeta library involved a method that used unique molecular identifiers. TCRdb ran MiXCR on the PCR reads and lists one entry per CDR3 protein. Among about 600,000 distinct CDR3 sequences listed, roughly a tenth were seen once. The source material was PBMCs from the stem cell graft donor, sampled from the stem cell graft. These receptors originate from a human donor who donated a stem cell graft to a child with acute myeloid leukemia.

This chain joins TRBV12-3 or TRBV12-4 and TRBJ1-2; 10 positions agree with TRBD1. The CDR3 runs 16 residues. The V gene end was trimmed by 6 bases and the J gene end by 2 bases; junction bases not matched to a gene: 9. CDR3 sequence (DNA): TGTGCCAGCAGCCTGACAGGGGGCGCCCCGAACTATGGCTACACCTTC. Encoded protein: CASSLTGGAPNYGYTF.

This clonotype was picked up a small number of times. The chain links TRBV14 to TRBJ2-4; a weak D match, TRBD2 (6 bases). V gave up 0 bases and J gave up 0 bases, with 9 bases separating them. The germline V gene has CDR1 SGHDN and CDR2 FVKESK. The CDR3 has 16 residues. The CDR3 is CASSQDGGIAKNIQYF. DNA of the CDR3: TGTGCCAGCAGCCAAGATGGCGGGATAGCCAAAAACATTCAGTACTTC.

This clonotype was observed at least ten times. This chain joins TRBV20-1 and TRBJ2-3; 12 bases match TRBD2. The CDR3 is made up of 14 amino acids. V was pared by 5 bases and J by 2 bases, with 2 bases of the junction left unmatched. Per germline, CDR1 DFQATT and CDR2 SNEGSKA (reference sequence). Here the CDR3 DNA reads TGCAGTGCTCGGACTAGCGGGGTCACAGATACGCAGTATTTT. Translating it yields CSARTSGVTDTQYF.

This clonotype came up a few times. The chain has TRBV5-5 and TRBJ2-3, with a possible D match to TRBD2 (7 bases). From germline, CDR1 is SGHKS and CDR2 YYEKEE (reference sequence). V dropped 6 bases and J dropped 6 bases, with 14 bases sitting between them. The CDR3 loop spans 13 amino acids. CDR3 loop: CASTQWGGDTQYF. The CDR3 DNA follows: TGTGCCAGCACCCAATGGGGGGGCGATACGCAGTATTTT.

The chain uses TRBV7-9 and TRBJ2-4; D call uncertain. Trimming took off 7 bases at V and 3 bases at J, with 10 bases between the two ends. This CDR3 is 13 amino acids long. Germline V gene data show CDR1 as SEHNR and CDR2 as FQNEAQ (reference sequence). CDR3 coding DNA: TGTGCCAGCACTAGGGATCGCAAAAACATTCAGTACTTC. This codes for CASTRDRKNIQYF.